The 3 T cell receptor beta chains listed next were all sequenced from one sample in a study of blood T cell repertoires in COVID-19. TCRdb keeps only in-frame clones here, not all; method: immunoSEQ multiplex PCR. This table has 330,000 or so clones, around nine tenths appearing once. Sequencing input: peripheral blood. All receptors derive from a woman between 55 and 75 years old with COVID-19, enrolled during active disease.

The rearrangement uses TRBV5-6 and TRBJ1-5, with a tentative D call TRBD1 (5 bases). Trimming cost V 4 bases and J 5 bases, with 16 bases left between them. This CDR3 spans 15 amino acids. Germline V lookup: CDR1 SGHDT, CDR2 YYEEEE. CDR3 sequence reads: CASSNLDSLDQPQHF. In DNA, the CDR3 is TGTGCCAGCAGCAATCTAGACAGCCTCGATCAGCCCCAGCATTTT.

This sequence joins TRBV11-3 and TRBJ2-1; the D gene is possibly TRBD1 (6 bases). V was cut by 5 bases and J by 6 bases, with 17 bases left in between. Germline CDR1 and CDR2: SGHNT and YENEEA. The CDR3 loop spans 15 amino acids. The DNA of the CDR3 is TGTGCCAGCAGCCCTATGGGGGCCAAGGGCAATGAGCAGTTCTTC. Its translation is CASSPMGAKGNEQFF. The variable domain in full, with the rest retrieved from reference TRBV11-3 and TRBJ2-1, is EAGVVQSPRYKIIEKKQPVAFWCNPISGHNTLYWYLQNLGQGPELLIRYENEEAVDDSQLPKDRFSAERLKGVDSTLKIQPAELGDSAVYLCASSPMGAKGNEQFFGPGTRLTVL.

This clone was seen a single time. The V call is TRBV19, the J call TRBJ1-2, with a tentative D call TRBD1 (6 bases). The ends were cut back, 5 bases at V and 2 bases at J, with 9 bases in the middle. This CDR3 region has 13 residues. The germline V gene has CDR1 LNHDA and CDR2 SQIVND (reference sequence). Here the CDR3 reads CASSGDRNYGYTF. The CDR3 DNA reads TGTGCCAGTAGTGGCGACAGGAACTATGGCTACACCTTC.